Below, one TCR beta chain is given with its context. Its specificity is not known. This specimen comes from a study of siplizumab effects on memory and regulatory T cells. The study's findings and limits: Mappable CD4+ clones that were alloreactive averaged about 69% Treg-derived with siplizumab versus approximately 25% in controls.

The CDR3 has 13 residues. Germline V CDR1 and CDR2: MNHNS, SASEGT. Profiling relied on immunoSEQ multiplex PCR, and the TCRdb table lists in-frame clones only, not all of them. In the table there are 70,000 to 90,000 clones, over 80% of which are singletons. The sample was CD4+ T cells sorted from blood. The chain has TRBV6-1 and TRBJ2-5, with TRBD1 identical over 7 bases. The end of the DNA is better explained by TRBJ2-7, so the J call may be wrong. This TCR was sampled from a human donor in good health. CDR3 region: CASRKQGNDEQYF. The CDR3 DNA is TGTGCCAGCAGGAAACAGGGGAACGACGAGCAGTACTTC.